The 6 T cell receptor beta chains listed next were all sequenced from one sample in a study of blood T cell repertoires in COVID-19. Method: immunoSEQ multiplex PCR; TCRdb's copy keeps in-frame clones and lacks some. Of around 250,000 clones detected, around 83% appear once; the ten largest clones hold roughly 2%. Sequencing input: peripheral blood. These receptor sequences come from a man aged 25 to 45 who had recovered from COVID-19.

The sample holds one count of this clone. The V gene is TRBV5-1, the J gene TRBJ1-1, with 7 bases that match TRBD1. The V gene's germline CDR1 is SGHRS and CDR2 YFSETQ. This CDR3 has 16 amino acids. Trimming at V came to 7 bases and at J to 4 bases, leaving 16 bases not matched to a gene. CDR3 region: CASSSLGQTPITEAFF. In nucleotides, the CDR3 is TGCGCCAGCTCAAGTCTGGGACAGACCCCTATCACTGAAGCTTTCTTT.

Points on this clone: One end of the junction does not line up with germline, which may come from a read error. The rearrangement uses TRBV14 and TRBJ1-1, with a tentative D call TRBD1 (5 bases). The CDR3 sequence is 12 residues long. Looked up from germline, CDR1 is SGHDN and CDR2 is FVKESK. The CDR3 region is CASSPGTGPGGF. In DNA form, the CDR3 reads TGTGCCAGCAGCCCAGGTACCGGACCCGGGGGCTTT.

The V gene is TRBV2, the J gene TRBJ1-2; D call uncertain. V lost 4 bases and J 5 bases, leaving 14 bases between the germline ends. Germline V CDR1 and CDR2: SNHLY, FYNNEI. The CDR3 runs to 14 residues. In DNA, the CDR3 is TGTGCCAGCAGTGGGTCCTCTGGCGGGTATGGCTACACCTTC. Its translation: CASSGSSGGYGYTF.

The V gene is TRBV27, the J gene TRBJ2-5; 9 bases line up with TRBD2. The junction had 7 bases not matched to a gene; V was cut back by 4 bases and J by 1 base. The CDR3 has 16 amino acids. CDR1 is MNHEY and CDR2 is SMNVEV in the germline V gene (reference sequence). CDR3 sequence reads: CASSSTRLAAQETQYF. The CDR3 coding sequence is TGTGCCAGCAGTTCGACTAGACTAGCGGCCCAAGAGACCCAGTACTTC.

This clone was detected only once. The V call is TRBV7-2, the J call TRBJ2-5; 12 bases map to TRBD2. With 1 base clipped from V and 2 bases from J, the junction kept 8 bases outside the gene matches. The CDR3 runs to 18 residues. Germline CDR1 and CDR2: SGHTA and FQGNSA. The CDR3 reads CASSLGPSGGGLQETQYF. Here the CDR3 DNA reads TGTGCCAGCAGCTTAGGCCCTAGCGGGGGGGGCCTACAAGAGACCCAGTACTTC. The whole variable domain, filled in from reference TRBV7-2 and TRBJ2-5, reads GAGVSQSPSNKVTEKGKDVELRCDPISGHTALYWYRQSLGQGLEFLIYFQGNSAPDKSGLPSDRFSAERTGGSVSTLTIQRTQQEDSAVYLCASSLGPSGGGLQETQYFGPGTRLLVL.

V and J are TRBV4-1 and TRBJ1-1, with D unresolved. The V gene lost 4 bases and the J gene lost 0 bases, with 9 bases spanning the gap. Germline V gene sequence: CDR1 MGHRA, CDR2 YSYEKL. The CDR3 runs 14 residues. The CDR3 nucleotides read TGCGCCAGCAGCCTATACAGCATGAACACTGAAGCTTTCTTT. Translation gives CASSLYSMNTEAFF.